Listed below are T cell receptor beta chains from one sample, sequenced in a study of blood T cell repertoires in COVID-19. TCRdb's copy holds only in-frame clones and misses some; the assay was immunoSEQ multiplex PCR. The table records hundreds of thousands of clones, roughly nine tenths of them present only once. Sample: PBMCs or T cells enriched from blood (not recorded which). The receptors derive from a man aged 55 to 70 who had recovered from COVID-19. CDR3s include the opening cysteine and the closing phenylalanine or tryptophan. Some rows mark clone size as missing; the rest say once, few, many or name a class of expanded clone.

V gene: TRBV6-5; J gene: TRBJ2-7; clone size: NA; CDR3 protein: CASSYRQSGSSYEQYF
V gene: TRBV11-2; J gene: TRBJ1-3; clone size: NA; CDR3 protein: CASSLANGNTIYF
V gene: TRBV5-1; J gene: TRBJ1-5; clone size: NA; CDR3 protein: CASSSSSGQPQHF
V gene: TRBV27; J gene: TRBJ1-1; clone size: NA; CDR3 protein: CASSLGQRNTEAFF
V gene: TRBV18; J gene: TRBJ2-3; clone size: NA; CDR3 protein: CASSLTGQFTDTQYF
V gene: TRBV7-8; J gene: TRBJ1-1; clone size: NA; CDR3 protein: CASGLMGDGEIPEAFF
V gene: TRBV7-2; J gene: TRBJ2-2; clone size: NA; CDR3 protein: CASSPNGGQTGELFF
V gene: TRBV7-6; J gene: TRBJ2-7; clone size: NA; CDR3 protein: CASSLGPQGYEQYF
V gene: TRBV11-2; J gene: TRBJ2-5; clone size: NA; CDR3 protein: CASSSGLAGGETQYF
V gene: TRBV7-8; J gene: TRBJ1-1; clone size: NA; CDR3 protein: CASVSLRRGLNTEAFF
V gene: TRBV10-1; J gene: TRBJ2-1; clone size: NA; CDR3 protein: CASSGLASNEQFF
V gene: TRBV5-1; J gene: TRBJ1-2; clone size: once; CDR3 protein: CASSPRGVGSNYGYTF
V gene: TRBV10-3; J gene: TRBJ2-1; clone size: once; CDR3 protein: CAIGGGIRSYNEQFF
V gene: TRBV10-3; J gene: TRBJ2-5; clone size: once; CDR3 protein: CAISERGRGSLQETQYF
V gene: TRBV5-1; J gene: TRBJ1-4; clone size: NA; CDR3 protein: CASGEQDANEKLFF
V gene: TRBV5-4; J gene: TRBJ2-7; clone size: NA; CDR3 protein: CASSTTLSYEQYF
V gene: TRBV7-3; J gene: TRBJ2-1; clone size: NA; CDR3 protein: CASSLPLGTSRNEQFF
V gene: TRBV19; J gene: TRBJ1-2; clone size: NA; CDR3 protein: CASSHPTALPFPANYGYTF
V gene: TRBV11-3; J gene: TRBJ1-2; clone size: few; CDR3 protein: CASSLVGGGVYGYTF
V gene: TRBV6-5; J gene: TRBJ1-1; clone size: NA; CDR3 protein: CASRGATPNTEAFF
V gene: TRBV27; J gene: TRBJ2-1; clone size: NA; CDR3 protein: CASSPLLAGDYNEQFF
V gene: TRBV3-1/TRBV3-2; J gene: TRBJ1-5; clone size: NA; CDR3 protein: CASSQSHALGASNQPQHF
V gene: TRBV19; J gene: TRBJ1-4; clone size: NA; CDR3 protein: CASSLVPATNEKLFF
V gene: TRBV7-3; J gene: TRBJ1-1; clone size: once; CDR3 protein: CASSTTGGNTEAFF
V gene: TRBV5-5; J gene: TRBJ1-1; clone size: NA; CDR3 protein: CASSSGTRTGGWIEAFF
V gene: TRBV19; J gene: TRBJ1-1; clone size: NA; CDR3 protein: CASRRTGMNTEAFF
V gene: TRBV7-6; J gene: TRBJ2-2; clone size: NA; CDR3 protein: CASSLAAVTGELFF
V gene: TRBV25-1; J gene: TRBJ1-2; clone size: NA; CDR3 protein: CASSDASQGRNEHYTF
V gene: TRBV2; J gene: TRBJ1-2; clone size: NA; CDR3 protein: CASIRGSRGDYGYTF
V gene: TRBV28; J gene: TRBJ1-5; clone size: NA; CDR3 protein: CASSLGGTNNQPQHF
V gene: TRBV27; J gene: TRBJ1-5; clone size: NA; CDR3 protein: CASSARYSNQPQHF
V gene: TRBV4-1; J gene: TRBJ2-2; clone size: NA; CDR3 protein: CASSPTGPGELFF
V gene: TRBV5-6; J gene: TRBJ1-2; clone size: few; CDR3 protein: CASSFGQFGYTF
V gene: TRBV3-1/TRBV3-2; J gene: TRBJ2-2; clone size: NA; CDR3 protein: CASSQVRLANTGELFF
V gene: TRBV30; J gene: TRBJ2-1; clone size: NA; CDR3 protein: CASTSAGSYNEQFF
V gene: TRBV25-1; J gene: TRBJ2-1; clone size: once; CDR3 protein: CASSDPSSYNEQFF
V gene: TRBV2; J gene: TRBJ1-2; clone size: NA; CDR3 protein: CASRLDRAKYYGYTF
V gene: TRBV12-2; J gene: TRBJ1-5; clone size: NA; CDR3 protein: CASRSLRRGSDSNQPQHF
V gene: TRBV19; J gene: TRBJ1-2; clone size: NA; CDR3 protein: CASSIVQGYGYTF
V gene: TRBV19; J gene: TRBJ1-5; clone size: NA; CDR3 protein: CASSRTGYSNQPQHF
V gene: TRBV27; J gene: TRBJ1-2; clone size: NA; CDR3 protein: CASSTTGITGYTF
V gene: TRBV7-9; J gene: TRBJ1-6; clone size: once; CDR3 protein: CASSPATGVNSPLHF
V gene: TRBV6-1; J gene: TRBJ2-5; clone size: NA; CDR3 protein: CASSEDRVQETQYF
V gene: TRBV11-2; J gene: TRBJ2-2; clone size: once; CDR3 protein: CASSDGQGSGTGELFF
V gene: TRBV7-2; J gene: TRBJ2-7; clone size: NA; CDR3 protein: CASSSDRNYEQYF
V gene: TRBV2; J gene: TRBJ2-7; clone size: few; CDR3 protein: CASEWFSYEQYF
V gene: TRBV5-1; J gene: TRBJ2-1; clone size: NA; CDR3 protein: CASSLGLADEQFF
V gene: TRBV14; J gene: TRBJ2-1; clone size: NA; CDR3 protein: CASSQVSVAGEQFF
V gene: TRBV4-2; J gene: TRBJ1-2; clone size: NA; CDR3 protein: CASSQDGQGANYGYTF
V gene: TRBV30; J gene: TRBJ1-1; clone size: few; CDR3 protein: CAWSVQGNTEAFF
V gene: TRBV2; J gene: TRBJ2-7; clone size: NA; CDR3 protein: CASIRDRAYEQYF
V gene: TRBV24-1; J gene: TRBJ2-7; clone size: NA; CDR3 protein: CATRKDRGRKQYF
V gene: TRBV4-1; J gene: TRBJ1-2; clone size: NA; CDR3 protein: CASSQPRTGFYGYTF
V gene: TRBV5-1; J gene: TRBJ1-4; clone size: NA; CDR3 protein: CASSLSPAGIEKLFF
V gene: TRBV2; J gene: TRBJ1-6; clone size: NA; CDR3 protein: CASHGDTNSPLHF
V gene: TRBV28; J gene: TRBJ1-3; clone size: NA; CDR3 protein: CASSGDRGLSIYF
V gene: TRBV5-4; J gene: TRBJ2-1; clone size: NA; CDR3 protein: CASSLAGSSLSLNEQFF
V gene: TRBV7-6; J gene: TRBJ2-1; clone size: NA; CDR3 protein: CASSSELAGGRNEQFF
V gene: TRBV6-5; J gene: TRBJ1-2; clone size: few; CDR3 protein: CASDPGAAKYGYTF